The 24 T cell receptor beta chains given below trace back to one sample, sequenced in a study of B cell selection in AIRE deficiency. Assay used: immunoSEQ multiplex PCR; TCRdb lists only in-frame clones, some missing. The table lists 20,000 to 25,000 clones, 95% to 98% of them singletons, with 0.15% to 0.2% in the top ten. CD4+CD127+ cells were sorted as the conventional CD4 T cells. What was sequenced was conventional CD4+ T cells sorted from PBMCs. The receptors were gathered from a human donor with AIRE deficiency.

This clone was counted a single time. The chain is built from TRBV28 and TRBJ2-7, with TRBD1 matching over 9 bases. The junction had 5 bases not matched to a gene; V was cut back by 4 bases and J by 1 base. The germline gives CDR1 MDHEN, CDR2 SYDVKM. This CDR3 has 15 residues. CDR3 amino acids: CASSSATGGSYEQYF. The CDR3 nucleotides are TGTGCCAGCAGTTCGGCGACAGGGGGTTCCTACGAGCAGTACTTC.

This sequence joins TRBV29-1 and TRBJ1-2; 10 bases agree with TRBD1. V dropped 4 bases and J dropped 2; count of bases not matched to a gene: 1. Per germline, CDR1 SQVTM and CDR2 ANQGSEA. The CDR3 has 13 amino acids. CDR3 region: CSVADRGNYGYTF. DNA for the CDR3: TGCAGCGTTGCGGACAGGGGGAACTATGGCTACACCTTC.

The chain links TRBV18 to TRBJ2-5, with 11 bases aligning to TRBD1. Unmatched junction bases numbered 3, after V lost 5 bases and J lost 4 bases. Germline CDR1 KGHSH, CDR2 LQKENI. The CDR3 consists of 14 residues. The CDR3: CASSKDRGRETQYF. The CDR3 nucleotides read TGTGCCAGCTCAAAGGACAGGGGGCGAGAGACCCAGTACTTC.

The chain links TRBV21-1 to TRBJ2-5; the table gives TRBD2 as D, unverified against the DNA. TRBV21-1 corresponds to a pseudogene. The CDR3 runs 16 residues. The CDR3 sequence: CASRVTHGVLRETQYF. CDR3 bases: TGTGCCAGCAGAGTTACCCACGGGGTCCTCAGAGAGACCCAGTACTTC.

V is TRBV19 and J is TRBJ2-2; D is undetermined. This CDR3 is built from 12 residues. Germline CDR1 reads LNHDA; CDR2 reads SQIVND (reference sequence). V was trimmed by 1 base and J by 4 bases, leaving 1 base between them. The CDR3 spells CASSIGTGELFF. The DNA for the CDR3 is TGTGCCAGTAGTATAGGCACCGGGGAGCTGTTTTTT.

This rearrangement joins TRBV10-1 to TRBJ2-5; D remains unclear. Germline V gene sequence: CDR1 WNHNN, CDR2 SYGVQD (reference sequence). With 4 bases removed from V and 1 base from J, the gap between germline ends came to 7 bases. The CDR3 runs 13 residues. Here the CDR3 reads CASSGAGQETQYF. The CDR3 DNA reads TGCGCCAGCAGTGGTGCAGGCCAAGAGACCCAGTACTTC.

This chain joins TRBV5-4 and TRBJ1-1; perhaps TRBD1 as D (5 bases). Per the germline V gene, CDR1 is SGHNT and CDR2 is YYREEE (reference sequence). Trimming took off 0 bases at V and 11 bases at J, with 11 bases between the two ends. The CDR3 has 12 amino acids. The CDR3 sequence: CASSLDQGRAFF. In nucleotides, the CDR3 is TGTGCCAGCAGCTTGGATCAGGGTAGGGCTTTCTTT.

The CDR3: CASSLVVSSYNEQFF. In nucleotides, the CDR3 is TGTGCCAGCAGCTTAGTGGTGAGCTCCTACAATGAGCAGTTCTTC. The chain recombines TRBV11-2 with TRBJ2-1; no firm D call. The CDR3 loop spans 15 amino acids. V lost 1 base and J 0 bases, leaving 7 bases between the germline ends. The V gene's germline CDR1 is SGHAT and CDR2 FQNNGV.

J is TRBJ2-7 and V is TRBV4-3; tentative D call: TRBD1 (5 bases). The CDR3 length is 14 residues. Per the germline V gene, CDR1 is LGHNA and CDR2 is YSLEER. Deletions cut 2 bases from V and 3 bases from J, with 11 bases between. CDR3 bases: TGCGCCAGCAGCCAAACAAGGGGTAGCTACGAGCAGTACTTC. Translation gives CASSQTRGSYEQYF.

This rearrangement joins TRBV7-6 to TRBJ2-7; 7 nucleotides align to TRBD1. Per germline, CDR1 SGHVS and CDR2 FNYEAQ. This CDR3 is 18 amino acids long. With 1 base clipped from V and 3 bases from J, the junction kept 15 bases outside the gene matches. Here the CDR3 DNA reads TGTGCCAGCAGCTTAGGGGTTCACAGGGGAGCCCTCGGCTACGAGCAGTACTTC. It yields the protein CASSLGVHRGALGYEQYF.

V usage is TRBV2 and J usage is TRBJ2-7; 7 bases map to TRBD1. Germline-derived CDR1 and CDR2 are SNHLY and FYNNEI. The CDR3 length is 12 residues. The junction had 5 bases not matched to a gene; V was cut back by 6 bases and J by 6 bases. CDR3 DNA sequence: TGTGCCAGCAGGATGACAGGGCCCGAGCAGTACTTC. Protein: CASRMTGPEQYF.

This clone was picked up one time. The chain links TRBV11-2 to TRBJ1-2; TRBD1 matches at 7 bases. The V and J ends lost 3 bases and 4 bases, in that order; junction bases with no gene match: 17. The CDR3 loop spans 18 amino acids. Per germline, CDR1 SGHAT and CDR2 FQNNGV. This chain's CDR3 is CASSLSFRGRGSGYGYTF. The DNA for the CDR3 is TGTGCCAGCAGCTTGTCCTTCCGGGGCAGGGGGTCCGGCTATGGCTACACCTTC.

The chain recombines TRBV29-1 with TRBJ2-1, with D hard to call. There are 10 residues in the CDR3. CDR1 and CDR2 from the germline V gene are SQVTM and ANQGSEA. V lost 3 bases and J lost 10, with 7 bases in between. CDR3 sequence: CSVESREQFF. CDR3 coding DNA: TGCAGCGTTGAGTCCCGGGAGCAGTTCTTC.

The chain links TRBV18 to TRBJ2-6, with no clear D. This CDR3 is 14 amino acids long. In germline, CDR1 is KGHSH, CDR2 LQKENI. Trimming removed 6 bases at V and 1 base at J, with 7 bases between. CDR3 in DNA: TGTGCCAGCTCCCTAAGTTCTGGGGCCAACGTCCTGACTTTC. This gives the protein CASSLSSGANVLTF.

This sequence joins TRBV7-9 and TRBJ1-5, with TRBD1 matching 7 bases. V lost 1 base to trimming and J lost 4 bases; unmatched junction nucleotides: 4. Germline V lookup: CDR1 SEHNR, CDR2 FQNEAQ (reference sequence). The CDR3 is 15 residues long. The CDR3 nucleotides are TGTGCCAGCAGCTTAGGAGGGACAGTTAATCAGCCCCAGCATTTT. This codes for CASSLGGTVNQPQHF.

The J gene is TRBJ2-3, the V gene TRBV7-2, with D perhaps TRBD1 (6 bases). In germline, CDR1 is SGHTA, CDR2 FQGNSA. The ends were cut back, 5 bases at V and 0 bases at J, with 9 bases in the middle. The CDR3 runs 14 residues. The CDR3 spells CASSRQGSTDTQYF. Written as DNA, the CDR3 is TGTGCCAGCAGCCGCCAGGGGAGCACAGATACGCAGTATTTT.

The genes are TRBV28 and TRBJ2-7; no reliable D call. V lost 1 base, J lost 6 bases, and 7 bases lay in between. This CDR3 is 12 amino acids long. Germline CDR1 reads MDHEN; CDR2 reads SYDVKM. In nucleotides, the CDR3 is TGTGCCAGCAGTTTATTAGCCCGCGAGCAGTACTTC. This codes for CASSLLAREQYF.

The chain carries TRBV30 and TRBJ2-7; 7 bases align to TRBD2. Germline lookup yields CDR1 GTSNPN and CDR2 SVGIG (reference sequence). J gave up 5 bases and V 4 bases, and 5 bases lay outside the gene matches. This CDR3 spans 12 amino acids. CDR3: CAWKSSGNEQYF. The DNA for the CDR3 is TGTGCCTGGAAATCGAGCGGGAACGAGCAGTACTTC.

The rearrangement uses TRBV9 and TRBJ2-2; maybe TRBD2 (5 bases). The CDR3 runs to 15 residues. With 3 bases removed from V and 6 bases from J, the gap between germline ends came to 15 bases. Germline CDR1 SGDLS, CDR2 YYNGEE. The CDR3 nucleotides read TGTGCCAGCAGCGCCATGGGAGTTAGTCCCGGGGAGCTGTTTTTT. It yields the protein CASSAMGVSPGELFF.

This chain uses TRBV7-9 with TRBJ2-5, with 9 nucleotides matching TRBD1. The germline V gene has CDR1 SEHNR and CDR2 FQNEAQ (reference sequence). The CDR3 is 18 residues long. V trimming: 4 bases; J trimming: 5 bases; junction bases outside the gene matches: 17. DNA of the CDR3: TGTGCCAGCAGCTCACCCCTCTCTCTACAGGGGGCGCGGGAGACCCAGTACTTC. Its translation: CASSSPLSLQGARETQYF.

This chain connects TRBV7-2 to TRBJ2-1, with 7 bases aligning to TRBD1. The germline V gene has CDR1 SGHTA and CDR2 FQGNSA. Unmatched junction bases numbered 7, after V lost 4 bases and J lost 13 bases. The length of the CDR3 is 12 residues. DNA for the CDR3: TGTGCCAGCAGCTCTGACAGGGACGTCCAGTTCTTC. Residues: CASSSDRDVQFF.

The rearrangement uses TRBV7-3 and TRBJ2-7; 7 bases match TRBD1. Per the germline V gene, CDR1 is SGHTA and CDR2 is FQGTGA. The junction had 4 bases not matched to a gene; V was cut back by 2 bases and J by 3 bases. There are 14 residues in the CDR3. CDR3 in DNA: TGTGCCAGCAGCTTAGGGGGACAGTACTACGAGCAGTACTTC. This encodes CASSLGGQYYEQYF.

This chain joins TRBV28 and TRBJ2-5; 9 bases align to TRBD1. The CDR3 is made up of 15 amino acids. The germline V gene encodes CDR1 MDHEN and CDR2 SYDVKM. Losses at the gene ends were 6 bases for V and 2 bases for J; bases not matched to a gene: 7. CDR3 bases: TGTGCCAGCAGAGAGGACAGGGGAGAACAAGAGACCCAGTACTTC. Its protein product is CASREDRGEQETQYF.

This clone was found once. The chain employs TRBV28 and TRBJ1-2; D is unclear. V was trimmed by 1 base and J by 4 bases, leaving 22 bases between them. Germline V gene data show CDR1 as MDHEN and CDR2 as SYDVKM. The CDR3 totals 18 residues. The CDR3 DNA reads as TGTGCCAGCAGTTTATATCCCCCGTGGCCACCTCGTGGCTATGGCTACACCTTC. This gives the protein CASSLYPPWPPRGYGYTF.